This T cell receptor (beta chain) is from a study of cytomegalovirus exposure and HLA in healthy donors. General study points: In an earlier analysis, in 587 donors, most V segments appeared productive either ~87% or ~30% of the time. A later analysis reported that several of the most significant clusters appeared to be linked to common viral pathogens, among them Epstein-Barr virus. Some V segments, including TRBV6-2 and TRBV6-3, were excluded as indistinguishable. It was approximately 150 TCR beta chains that were listed as cytomegalovirus-associated.

PCR involved 60 Vbeta and 13 Jbeta primers. The method was immunoSEQ multiplex PCR; TCRdb's version includes in-frame clones alone and lacks a portion of them. This sample has fewer than 250,000 clones, with 65% to 90% found just once. Trimming took off 5 bases at V and 4 bases at J, with 15 bases between the two ends. The V gene's germline CDR1 is MNHEY and CDR2 SVGAGI. The CDR3 loop spans 14 amino acids. As for this clone: What it recognizes is unknown.

The genes are TRBV6-5 and TRBJ2-7, with D possibly being TRBD1 (5 bases). The clonotype originates from a girl aged 5-17 years in good health and CMV-seronegative. Sequencing was carried out using PBMCs. Written as DNA, the CDR3 is TGTGCCAGCAGTACCCCAGGACAATCTTACGAGCAGTACTTC. Translated, it gives CASSTPGQSYEQYF.